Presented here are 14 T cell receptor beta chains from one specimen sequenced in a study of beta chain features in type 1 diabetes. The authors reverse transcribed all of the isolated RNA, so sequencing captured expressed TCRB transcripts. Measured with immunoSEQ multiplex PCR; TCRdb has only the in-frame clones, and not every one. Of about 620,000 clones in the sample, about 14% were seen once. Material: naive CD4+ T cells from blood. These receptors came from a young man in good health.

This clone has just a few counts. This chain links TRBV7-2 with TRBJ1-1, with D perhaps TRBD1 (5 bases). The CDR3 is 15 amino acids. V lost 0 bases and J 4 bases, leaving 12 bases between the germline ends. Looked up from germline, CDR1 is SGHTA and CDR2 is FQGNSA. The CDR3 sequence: CASSLAWGAGTEAFF. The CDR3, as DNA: TGTGCCAGCAGCTTAGCGTGGGGCGCCGGCACTGAAGCTTTCTTT.

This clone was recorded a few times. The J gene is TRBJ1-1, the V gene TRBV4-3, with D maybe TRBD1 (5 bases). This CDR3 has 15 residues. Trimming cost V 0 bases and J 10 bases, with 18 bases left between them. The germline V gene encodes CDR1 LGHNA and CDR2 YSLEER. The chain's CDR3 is CASSQEWDSWRRAFF. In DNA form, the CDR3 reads TGCGCCAGCAGCCAAGAGTGGGACTCCTGGAGACGAGCTTTCTTT.

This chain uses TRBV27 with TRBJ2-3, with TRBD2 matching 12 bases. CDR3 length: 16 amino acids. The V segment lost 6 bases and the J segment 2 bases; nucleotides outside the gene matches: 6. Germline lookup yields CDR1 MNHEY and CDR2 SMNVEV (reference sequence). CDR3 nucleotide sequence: TGTGCCAGCAGCCTCGGACTAGCGGGGCCCACAGATACGCAGTATTTT. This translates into CASSLGLAGPTDTQYF.

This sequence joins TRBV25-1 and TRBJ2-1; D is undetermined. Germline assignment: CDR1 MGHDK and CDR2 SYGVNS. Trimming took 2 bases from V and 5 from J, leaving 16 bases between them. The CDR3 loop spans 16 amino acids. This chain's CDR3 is CASSEGVGTSHNEQFF. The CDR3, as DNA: TGTGCCAGCAGTGAAGGAGTCGGTACGTCCCACAATGAGCAGTTCTTC.

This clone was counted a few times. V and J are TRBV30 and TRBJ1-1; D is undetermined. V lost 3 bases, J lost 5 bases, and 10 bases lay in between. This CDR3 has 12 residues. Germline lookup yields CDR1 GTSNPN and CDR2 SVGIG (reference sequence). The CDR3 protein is CAWSSLGTEAFF. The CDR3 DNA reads TGTGCCTGGAGCAGTTTGGGAACTGAAGCTTTCTTT.

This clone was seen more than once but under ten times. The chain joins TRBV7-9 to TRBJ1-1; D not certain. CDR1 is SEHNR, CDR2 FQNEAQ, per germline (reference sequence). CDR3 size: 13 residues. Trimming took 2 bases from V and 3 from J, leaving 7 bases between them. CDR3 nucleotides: TGTGCCAGCAGCTTAATGACCGACACTGAAGCTTTCTTT. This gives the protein CASSLMTDTEAFF.

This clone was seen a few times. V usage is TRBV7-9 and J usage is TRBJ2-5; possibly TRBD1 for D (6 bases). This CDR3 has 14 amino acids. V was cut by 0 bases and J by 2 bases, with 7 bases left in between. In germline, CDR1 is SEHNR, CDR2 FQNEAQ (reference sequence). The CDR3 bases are TGTGCCAGCAGCTTAGCAGGGACACAAGAGACCCAGTACTTC. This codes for CASSLAGTQETQYF.

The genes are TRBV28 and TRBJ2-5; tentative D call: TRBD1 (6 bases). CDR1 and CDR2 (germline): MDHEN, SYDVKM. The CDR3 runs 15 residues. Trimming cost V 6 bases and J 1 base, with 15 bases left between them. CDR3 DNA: TGTGCCAGCAGCCCGGTCGGGGACACCCAAGAGACCCAGTACTTC. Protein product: CASSPVGDTQETQYF.

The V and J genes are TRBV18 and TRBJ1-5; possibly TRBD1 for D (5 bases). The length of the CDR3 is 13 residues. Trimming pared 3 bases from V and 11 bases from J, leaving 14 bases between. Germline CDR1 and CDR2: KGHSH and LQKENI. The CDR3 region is CASSPPYRSAQHF. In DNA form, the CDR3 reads TGTGCCAGCTCACCCCCGTACAGGTCGGCCCAGCATTTT.

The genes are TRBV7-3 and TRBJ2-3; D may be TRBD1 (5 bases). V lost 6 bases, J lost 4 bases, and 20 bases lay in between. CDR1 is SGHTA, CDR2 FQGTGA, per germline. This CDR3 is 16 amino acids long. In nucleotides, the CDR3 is TGTGCCAGCAGAAATATGGGAACCGGACACGCAGATACGCAGTATTTT. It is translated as CASRNMGTGHADTQYF.

The CDR3 DNA follows: TGTGCCAGCTCACTAAACACAGGGGAGAAACTGTTTTTT. Translated: CASSLNTGEKLFF. V gene TRBV18 combines with J gene TRBJ1-4; 7 bases align to TRBD1. The CDR3 sequence is 13 residues long. The V gene's germline CDR1 is KGHSH and CDR2 LQKENI. V shed 4 bases, J shed 11 bases, and the junction held 7 bases outside the gene matches.

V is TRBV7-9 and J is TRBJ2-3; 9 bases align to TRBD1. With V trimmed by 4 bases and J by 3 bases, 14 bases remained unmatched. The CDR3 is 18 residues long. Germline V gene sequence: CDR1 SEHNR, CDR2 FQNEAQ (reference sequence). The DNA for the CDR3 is TGTGCCAGCAGCTCCCGACTTCGGACAGGGGCAACGACAGATACGCAGTATTTT. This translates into CASSSRLRTGATTDTQYF. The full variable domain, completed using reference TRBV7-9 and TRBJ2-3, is DTGVSQNPRHKITKRGQNVTFRCDPISEHNRLYWYRQTLGQGPEFLTYFQNEAQLEKSRLLSDRFSAERPKGSFSTLEIQRTEQGDSAMYLCASSSRLRTGATTDTQYFGPGTRLTVL.

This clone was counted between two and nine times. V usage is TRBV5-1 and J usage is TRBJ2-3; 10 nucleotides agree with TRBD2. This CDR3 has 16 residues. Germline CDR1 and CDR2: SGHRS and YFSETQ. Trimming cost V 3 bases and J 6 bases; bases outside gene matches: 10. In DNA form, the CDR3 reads TGCGCCAGCAGCTCTTACAGCGGGAGGGCCTCGGATACGCAGTATTTT. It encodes CASSSYSGRASDTQYF. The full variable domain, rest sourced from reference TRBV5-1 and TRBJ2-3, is KAGVTQTPRYLIKTRGQQVTLSCSPISGHRSVSWYQQTPGQGLQFLFEYFSETQRNKGNFPGRFSGRQFSNSRSEMNVSTLELGDSALYLCASSSYSGRASDTQYFGPGTRLTVL.

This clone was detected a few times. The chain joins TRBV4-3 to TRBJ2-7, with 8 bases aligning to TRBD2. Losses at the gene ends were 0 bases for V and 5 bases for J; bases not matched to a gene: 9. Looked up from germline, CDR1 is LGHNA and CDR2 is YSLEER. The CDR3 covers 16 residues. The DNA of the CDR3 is TGCGCCAGCAGCCAAGATGTCACGGCGGGAGGAGACGAGCAGTACTTC. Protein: CASSQDVTAGGDEQYF.